The sequence of this T cell receptor (beta chain) was determined in a study of regulatory T cells in long-lasting Graves disease. Study results and limitations: Limited sample numbers may have lowered accuracy.

Investigators prepared the TCR beta libraries by applying iRepertoire HTBI primers and Arm-PCR of CDR3 regions. One entry per CDR3 protein results from TCRdb running MiXCR on the multiplex PCR reads. The sample records roughly 260,000 distinct CDR3 sequences, approximately 20% being singletons. With regard to this clonotype: Its antigen is not identified.

Time point of the sample: newly diagnosed GD, antithyroid drugs for less than 3 months. From PBMCs, RNA was extracted and then used to make the TCR library. Germline CDR1 and CDR2: MNHNS and SASEGT. This CDR3 contains 15 residues. The V end was cut by 3 bases, the J end by 2 bases, with 12 bases between. These sequences were also reported in another study, on T cells in Graves' hyperthyroidism and ophthalmopathy.

The genes are TRBV6-1 and TRBJ2-3, with a possible D match to TRBD2 (5 bases). Sample: peripheral blood mononuclear cells (PBMCs), taken at new diagnosis, from a patient treated with antithyroid drugs. The receptor comes from a woman in her 30s with Graves disease. This CDR3 reads CASSDPRVPTDTQYF. DNA for the CDR3: TGTGCCAGCAGTGATCCGAGGGTTCCCACAGATACGCAGTATTTT.